This is a list of T cell receptor beta chains from one sample in a study of T cells in Graves' hyperthyroidism and ophthalmopathy. TCRdb fed the multiplex PCR reads into MiXCR, producing one record per CDR3 protein. There are some 370,000 distinct CDR3 sequences in the sample; roughly an eighth occur only once, and 25% to 30% lies in the top ten. Sequencing used blood. All receptors derive from a man in his fifties with Graves' ophthalmopathy. The CDR3 runs from the conserved cysteine through the conserved F or W. Fields, in order: D gene, clone size, V gene, J gene, CDR3 protein, CDR3 DNA. A D gene is named only where the DNA matches it firmly. Part of the rows lack a size; the others show once, few, many or a class for expanded clones.

D gene: TRBD2
clone size: many
V gene: TRBV12-3/TRBV12-4
J gene: TRBJ2-1
CDR3 protein: CASRALAGASYNEQFF
CDR3 DNA: TGTGCCAGCAGGGCACTAGCGGGAGCGTCCTACAATGAGCAGTTCTTC

D gene: TRBD2
clone size: -
V gene: TRBV19
J gene: TRBJ2-1
CDR3 protein: CASSAFSGSFYNEQFF
CDR3 DNA: TGTGCCAGTAGTGCCTTTAGCGGGAGCTTCTACAATGAGCAGTTCTTC

D gene: TRBD2
clone size: -
V gene: TRBV20-1
J gene: TRBJ2-5
CDR3 protein: CSARGLAASGETQYF
CDR3 DNA: TGCAGTGCTAGAGGTCTAGCGGCCTCCGGGGAGACCCAGTACTTC

D gene: -
clone size: many
V gene: TRBV5-1
J gene: TRBJ1-5
CDR3 protein: CASSLDGRSNQPQHF
CDR3 DNA: TGCGCCAGCAGCTTGGATGGCCGTAGCAATCAGCCCCAGCATTTT

D gene: -
clone size: many
V gene: TRBV3-1
J gene: TRBJ1-1
CDR3 protein: CASSQHGNTEAFF
CDR3 DNA: TGTGCCAGCAGCCAGCACGGGAACACTGAAGCTTTCTTT

D gene: -
clone size: many
V gene: TRBV3-1
J gene: TRBJ2-7
CDR3 protein: CASSQVWSSYEQYF
CDR3 DNA: TGTGCCAGCAGCCAAGTCTGGAGCTCCTACGAGCAGTACTTC

D gene: -
clone size: many
V gene: TRBV28
J gene: TRBJ1-1
CDR3 protein: CASTPGGQDTEAFF
CDR3 DNA: TGTGCCAGCACCCCGGGGGGGCAGGACACTGAAGCTTTCTTT

D gene: -
clone size: -
V gene: TRBV11-3
J gene: TRBJ1-1
CDR3 protein: CASSLRSGLVTKAFF
CDR3 DNA: TGTGCCAGCAGCCTCCGATCGGGGTTAGTTACTAAAGCTTTCTTT

D gene: -
clone size: few
V gene: TRBV15
J gene: TRBJ1-2
CDR3 protein: CATSREGVTYGYTF
CDR3 DNA: TGTGCCACCAGCAGAGAAGGGGTTACCTATGGCTACACCTTC

D gene: -
clone size: many
V gene: TRBV28
J gene: TRBJ1-2
CDR3 protein: CASSLPGRTDGYTF
CDR3 DNA: TGTGCCAGCAGTTTGCCCGGGCGGACAGATGGCTACACCTTC

D gene: -
clone size: -
V gene: TRBV20-1
J gene: TRBJ2-3
CDR3 protein: CSARLTSRRDTQYF
CDR3 DNA: TGCAGTGCTAGGCTTACTAGCAGGAGAGATACGCAGTATTTT

D gene: TRBD1
clone size: few
V gene: TRBV7-2
J gene: TRBJ1-1
CDR3 protein: CASSVGQGVITEAFF
CDR3 DNA: TGTGCCAGCAGCGTCGGACAGGGGGTTATTACTGAAGCTTTCTTT

D gene: -
clone size: few
V gene: TRBV29-1
J gene: TRBJ2-1
CDR3 protein: CSVTRGSSYNEQFF
CDR3 DNA: TGCAGCGTCACACGGGGGAGCTCCTACAATGAGCAGTTCTTC

D gene: TRBD2
clone size: -
V gene: TRBV5-8
J gene: TRBJ2-7
CDR3 protein: CASSWGLAAQYF
CDR3 DNA: TGTGCCAGCAGCTGGGGACTAGCCGCGCAGTACTTC

D gene: -
clone size: -
V gene: TRBV30
J gene: TRBJ1-1
CDR3 protein: CALPRVEAFF
CDR3 DNA: TGTGCCTTGCCACGGGTTGAAGCTTTCTTT

D gene: TRBD2
clone size: many
V gene: TRBV28
J gene: TRBJ2-3
CDR3 protein: CASSLLGLAGLTDTQYF
CDR3 DNA: TGTGCCAGCAGTTTATTGGGACTAGCGGGGCTCACAGATACGCAGTATTTT

D gene: -
clone size: few
V gene: TRBV6-1
J gene: TRBJ1-2
CDR3 protein: CASTRDPGGHYGYTF
CDR3 DNA: TGTGCCAGCACCCGAGATCCCGGGGGTCACTATGGCTACACCTTC

D gene: -
clone size: many
V gene: TRBV29-1
J gene: TRBJ2-2
CDR3 protein: CSVRGSNTGELFF
CDR3 DNA: TGCAGCGTCCGAGGATCAAACACCGGGGAGCTGTTTTTT

D gene: TRBD2
clone size: -
V gene: TRBV19
J gene: TRBJ2-7
CDR3 protein: CASKRTSGKDEQYF
CDR3 DNA: TGTGCCAGTAAACGGACTAGCGGGAAGGACGAGCAGTACTTC

D gene: TRBD2
clone size: many
V gene: TRBV20-1
J gene: TRBJ2-7
CDR3 protein: CSAIQASGIPYEQYF
CDR3 DNA: TGCAGTGCTATACAAGCTAGCGGGATTCCGTACGAGCAGTACTTC

D gene: TRBD2
clone size: many
V gene: TRBV7-7
J gene: TRBJ2-2
CDR3 protein: CASSLRSASGASGELFF
CDR3 DNA: TGTGCTAGCAGCTTAAGGTCGGCTAGCGGGGCGTCAGGGGAGCTGTTTTTT

D gene: TRBD1
clone size: many
V gene: TRBV29-1
J gene: TRBJ1-1
CDR3 protein: CSVHRDRIAEAFF
CDR3 DNA: TGCAGCGTCCACCGGGACAGGATCGCTGAAGCTTTCTTT

D gene: TRBD1
clone size: -
V gene: TRBV10-2
J gene: TRBJ2-3
CDR3 protein: CASNDRGWDTQYF
CDR3 DNA: TGCGCCAGCAACGACAGGGGTTGGGATACGCAGTATTTT

D gene: -
clone size: many
V gene: TRBV30
J gene: TRBJ2-7
CDR3 protein: CAWSVPRGVRNEQYF
CDR3 DNA: TGTGCCTGGAGTGTCCCCCGTGGGGTTAGGAACGAGCAGTACTTC

D gene: TRBD2
clone size: -
V gene: TRBV6-4
J gene: TRBJ2-1
CDR3 protein: CASSGELAGYNEQFF
CDR3 DNA: TGTGCCAGCAGTGGGGAACTAGCGGGTTACAATGAGCAGTTCTTC

D gene: -
clone size: many
V gene: TRBV11-2
J gene: TRBJ2-5
CDR3 protein: CASSFRRETQYF
CDR3 DNA: TGTGCCAGCAGCTTTCGGCGGGAGACCCAGTACTTC

D gene: -
clone size: many
V gene: TRBV12-3/TRBV12-4
J gene: TRBJ2-5
CDR3 protein: CASSSTGTVETQYF
CDR3 DNA: TGTGCCAGCAGTTCCACCGGGACTGTGGAGACCCAGTACTTC